The sequence of this T cell receptor beta chain was determined in a study of shared clonotypes between healthy human individuals. Clones were sequenced by immunoSEQ multiplex PCR, and TCRdb holds only the in-frame ones, with some missing. Among 2 million to 2.5 million clones, about 92% were seen once, and the ten largest hold more than 1.5%. Cells designated naive CD8 were CD45RO-negative and were positively selected for CCR7, with terminally differentiated effector memory CD45RA+ cells excluded. This CDR3 spans 14 amino acids. CDR1 MDHEN and CDR2 SYDVKM come from the germline V gene. V was clipped by 2 bases and J by 7 bases, with 14 bases between them.

The clonotype originates from a man between 18 and 29 years old in good health. Some clones in this sample may be carry-over from other donors' samples. This sequence joins TRBV28 and TRBJ1-1; possibly TRBD1 for D (5 bases). The source material was naive CD8+ T cells from PBMCs. The CDR3 loop reads CASSLGQGHSEAFF. CDR3 coding DNA: TGTGCCAGCAGTTTAGGGCAGGGTCATAGTGAAGCTTTCTTT.